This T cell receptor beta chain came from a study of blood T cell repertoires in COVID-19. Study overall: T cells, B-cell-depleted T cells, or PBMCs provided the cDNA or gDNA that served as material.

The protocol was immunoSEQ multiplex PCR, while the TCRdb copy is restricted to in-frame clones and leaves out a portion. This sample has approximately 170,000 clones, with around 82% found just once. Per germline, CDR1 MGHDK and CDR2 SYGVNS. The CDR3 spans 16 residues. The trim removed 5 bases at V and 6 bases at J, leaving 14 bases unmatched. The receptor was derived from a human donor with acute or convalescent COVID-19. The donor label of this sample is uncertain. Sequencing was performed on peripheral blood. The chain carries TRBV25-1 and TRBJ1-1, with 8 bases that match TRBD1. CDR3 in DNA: TGTGCCAGCAGTCCCCAAGGCAGGGGGCGTAGTGCTGAAGCTTTCTTT. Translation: CASSPQGRGRSAEAFF.